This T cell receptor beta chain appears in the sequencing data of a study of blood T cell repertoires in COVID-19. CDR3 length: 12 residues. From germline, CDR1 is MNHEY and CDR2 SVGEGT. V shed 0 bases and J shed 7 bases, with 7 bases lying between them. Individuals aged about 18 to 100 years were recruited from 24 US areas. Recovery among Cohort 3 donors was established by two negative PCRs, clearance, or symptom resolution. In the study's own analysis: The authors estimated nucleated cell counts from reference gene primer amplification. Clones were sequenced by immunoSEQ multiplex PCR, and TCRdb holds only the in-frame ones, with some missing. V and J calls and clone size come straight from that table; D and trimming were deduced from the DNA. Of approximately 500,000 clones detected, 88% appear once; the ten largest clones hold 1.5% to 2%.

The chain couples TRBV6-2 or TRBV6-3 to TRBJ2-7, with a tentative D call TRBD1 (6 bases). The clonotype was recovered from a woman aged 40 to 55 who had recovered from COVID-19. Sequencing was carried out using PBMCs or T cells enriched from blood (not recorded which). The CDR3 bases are TGTGCCAGCAGTTACTCAGGGGGAGAGCAGTACTTC. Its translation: CASSYSGGEQYF.